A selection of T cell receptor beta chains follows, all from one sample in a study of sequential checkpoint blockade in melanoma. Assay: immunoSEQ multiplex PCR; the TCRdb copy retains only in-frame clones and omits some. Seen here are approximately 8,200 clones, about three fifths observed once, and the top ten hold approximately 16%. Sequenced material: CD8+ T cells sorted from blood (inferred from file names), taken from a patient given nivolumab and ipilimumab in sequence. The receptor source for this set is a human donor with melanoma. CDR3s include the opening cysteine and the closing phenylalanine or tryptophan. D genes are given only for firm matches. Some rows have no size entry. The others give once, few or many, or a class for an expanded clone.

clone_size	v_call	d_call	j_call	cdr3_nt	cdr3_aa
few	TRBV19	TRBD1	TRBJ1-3	TGTGCCAGTAGCTTACAGGGGTTTGGAAACACCATATATTTT	CASSLQGFGNTIYF
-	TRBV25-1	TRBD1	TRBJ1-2	TGTGCCAGCAGTGATTCGGACAGGGCGGCTGGCTACACCTTC	CASSDSDRAAGYTF
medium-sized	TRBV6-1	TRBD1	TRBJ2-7	TGTGCCAGCAGTGAAGCGCAGTGGACAGGGAGCTACGAGCAGTACTTC	CASSEAQWTGSYEQYF
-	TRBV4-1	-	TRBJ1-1	TGCGCCAGCAGCCAAGATGTACAGGGGAACACTGAAGCTTTCTTT	CASSQDVQGNTEAFF
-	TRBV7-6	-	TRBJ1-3	TGTGCCAGCAGCTTACAGGGTTCTGGAAACACCATATATTTT	CASSLQGSGNTIYF
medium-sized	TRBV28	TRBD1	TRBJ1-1	TGTGCCAGCAGTTTTCCTCAGGGGGAGACTGAAGCTTTCTTT	CASSFPQGETEAFF
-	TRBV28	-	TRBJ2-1	TGTGCCAGCAGTTTTAGGGGGGGCCCCTACAATGAGCAGTTCTTC	CASSFRGGPYNEQFF
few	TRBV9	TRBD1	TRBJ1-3	TGTGCCAGCAGCACAGTGGACAGGGGCTCTGGAAACACCATATATTTT	CASSTVDRGSGNTIYF
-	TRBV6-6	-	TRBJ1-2	TGTGCCAGCAGTTACTCACAGGCTACCTATGGCTACACCTTC	CASSYSQATYGYTF
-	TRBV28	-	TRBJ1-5	TGTGCCAGCACCCCCCTGGTGGGGGGTCAGCCCCAGCATTTT	CASTPLVGGQPQHF
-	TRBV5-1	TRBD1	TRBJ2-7	TGCGCCAGCAGCTTGCCCGGGACAGGGAATGAGCAGTACTTC	CASSLPGTGNEQYF
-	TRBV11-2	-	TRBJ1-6	TGTGCCAGCGGCGAGACAGGCAATTCACCCCTCCACTTT	CASGETGNSPLHF
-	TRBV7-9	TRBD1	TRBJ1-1	TGTGCCAGCAGCCCCGTCCAGGGGGTGACTGAAGCTTTCTTT	CASSPVQGVTEAFF
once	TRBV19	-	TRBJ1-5	TGTGCCAGTAGTTTACAGGGCGGCAATCAGCCCCAGCATTTT	CASSLQGGNQPQHF
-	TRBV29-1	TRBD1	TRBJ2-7	TGCAGCGTTGAATCCGTCGACAGGGGCTCCTACGAGCAGTACTTC	CSVESVDRGSYEQYF
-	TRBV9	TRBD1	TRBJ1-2	TGTGCCAGCAGCGTAGCTTTCAGGGGGACAGATGGCTACACCTTC	CASSVAFRGTDGYTF
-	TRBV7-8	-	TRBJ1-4	TGTGCCAGCAGCTCCCGACCTCCCGTGGGGGCTGATGAAAAACTGTTTTTT	CASSSRPPVGADEKLFF
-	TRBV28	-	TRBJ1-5	TGTGCCAGCAGTTTTCCCCTTTCGTCCCCGGGAAGGAATCAGCCCCAGCATTTT	CASSFPLSSPGRNQPQHF
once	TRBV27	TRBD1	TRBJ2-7	TGTGCCAGCAGCCTTGACAGGGGGCAACCCCAGTACTTC	CASSLDRGQPQYF
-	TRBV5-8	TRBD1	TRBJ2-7	TGTGCCAGCAGCTTGGGACAGGGGGCCTACGAGCAGTACTTC	CASSLGQGAYEQYF
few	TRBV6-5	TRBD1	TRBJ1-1	TGTGCCAGCACCCCCTGGGACAGGGGGCGTGCTGAAGCTTTCTTT	CASTPWDRGRAEAFF
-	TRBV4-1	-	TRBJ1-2	TGCGCCAGTGCCCCACAGCGGGTATCGGGTCGGACCTTC	CASAPQRVSGRTF
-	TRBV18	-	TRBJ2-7	TGTGCCAGCTCACCTAGCAATCGCGGAAACCTCTACGAGCAGTACTTC	CASSPSNRGNLYEQYF
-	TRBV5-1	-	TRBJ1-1	TGCGCCAGCCGGCGGGGGAGAATGAACACTGAAGCTTTCTTT	CASRRGRMNTEAFF
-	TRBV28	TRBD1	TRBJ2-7	TGTGCCTGCAGGGACAGCGGAGCATACGAGCAGTACTTC	CACRDSGAYEQYF
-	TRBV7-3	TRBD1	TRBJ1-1	TGTGCCAGCAGCTTACGCCAGGGACAGGCCGTTCTTGAAGCTTTCTTT	CASSLRQGQAVLEAFF
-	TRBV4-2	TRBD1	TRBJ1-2	TGTGCCAGCAGCCAAGATGGGCAGGGGGCATGGGGCTACACCTTC	CASSQDGQGAWGYTF
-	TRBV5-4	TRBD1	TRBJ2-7	TGTGCCAGCAGCTTCCAGGGGGCGTCCTACGAGCAGTACTTC	CASSFQGASYEQYF